The rows below give T cell receptor beta chains drawn from one sample of a study of blood T cell repertoires in COVID-19. Profiled with immunoSEQ multiplex PCR; TCRdb holds only in-frame clones, not every one. The table has 60,000 to 65,000 clones, around 85% seen once. The sequencing input was peripheral blood. The receptors derive from a woman of 80 years or more with active or convalescent COVID-19. CDR3s leave out the opening cysteine and the closing phenylalanine or tryptophan. Rows may omit the clone size; those that give it use once, few, many or a size class.

TRBJ2-4 NA TRBV2 ASAAGGNRAKNIQY
TRBJ1-5 NA TRBV2 ASSPQGGGVGPQH
TRBJ2-1 once TRBV18 ASSPQVKRGGAYNEQF
TRBJ2-4 NA TRBV6-5 ASSYSSDRNIQY
TRBJ1-2 NA TRBV19 ASSPLNRQGAYGYT
TRBJ2-2 NA TRBV6-5 ASSYSVGGPTGELF
TRBJ1-2 NA TRBV6-5 ASSYRQGLHYGYT
TRBJ2-1 NA TRBV4-1 ASSKGQGEYNEQF
TRBJ1-3 NA TRBV9 ASSLGQGSPSGNTIY
TRBJ1-1 NA TRBV20-1 SASQGSNFATEAF
TRBJ2-5 NA TRBV30 AWSWGPQETQY
TRBJ1-1 NA TRBV6-5 ASSSRTGGNTEAF
TRBJ1-3 NA TRBV4-1 ASSQDRFGEARGNTIY
TRBJ2-3 NA TRBV10-3 AISITSGSHTDTQY
TRBJ2-2 NA TRBV6-5 ASFTGDTGELF
TRBJ1-2 NA TRBV12-3/TRBV12-4 ASSSQGLGYT
TRBJ2-2 NA TRBV10-2 ASSELPAGGLF
TRBJ2-1 once TRBV3-1/TRBV3-2 ASRRLAGGFTNEQF
TRBJ1-2 NA TRBV5-1 ASSLGSLGENYGYT
TRBJ2-7 NA TRBV15 ATSIDRETYEQY
TRBJ1-2 NA TRBV18 ASSPSAENYGYT
TRBJ1-1 NA TRBV11-2 ASRGRTEAF
TRBJ2-2 NA TRBV5-1 ASSSRTSGGETGELF
TRBJ1-1 few TRBV5-1 ASSFSAGNTEAF
TRBJ1-1 NA TRBV5-4 ASSPGQGRATEAF
TRBJ2-1 NA TRBV5-1 ASRTRWDEQF
TRBJ2-1 NA TRBV7-2 ASSSQGDRGQF
TRBJ1-4 NA TRBV7-9 ASTRTGDEKLF
TRBJ2-2 few TRBV7-3 ASSLTPRLARYTGELF
TRBJ2-4 NA TRBV6-1 ASSEVTGAAKNIQY
TRBJ2-3 NA TRBV27 ASSPAWAGEDTQY
TRBJ2-2 few TRBV5-1 ASSGTPLKNTGELF
TRBJ1-1 few TRBV6-1 ASSEGGGRGTEAF
TRBJ2-1 NA TRBV20-1 SAKLYNEQF
TRBJ1-1 NA TRBV7-9 ASSLTGTTEAF
TRBJ1-2 NA TRBV25-1 ASSAGQAYGYT
TRBJ1-2 NA TRBV12-2 ASRLEDRHWDYGYT
TRBJ1-1 NA TRBV9 ASSPPDVRGTEAF
TRBJ1-2 NA TRBV19 ASSSKTTNYGYT
TRBJ2-7 NA TRBV5-1 ASSLVGQGRYEQY
TRBJ1-2 NA TRBV2 ASSEAPRGNYGYT
TRBJ2-2 NA TRBV5-1 ASSFSQGNTGELF
TRBJ1-2 NA TRBV19 ASSITTGLVYGYT
TRBJ2-1 NA TRBV4-2 ASSQDRRGAYNEQF
TRBJ2-5 NA TRBV9 ASSAHGGGEETQY
TRBJ1-5 NA TRBV4-2 ASSQDGRENQPQH
TRBJ2-2 NA TRBV7-2 ASSSLIASGELF
TRBJ2-7 NA TRBV19 ATGAYEQY
TRBJ1-1 NA TRBV2 ASSGLNRGGEAF
TRBJ2-1 NA TRBV5-1 ASSLEDSSYNEQF
TRBJ2-2 NA TRBV27 ATQPGEASTGELF
TRBJ2-7 NA TRBV12-3/TRBV12-4 ASSFQGNEQY
TRBJ2-2 NA TRBV9 ASSVGNRGLAAGTGELF
TRBJ2-3 NA TRBV5-1 ASSLVERDTQY
TRBJ2-7 NA TRBV19 ASSPRRSTEQY
TRBJ1-5 few TRBV19 ASSLGTGGAGQPQH
TRBJ1-1 NA TRBV6-5 ASRGQRDTEAF
TRBJ2-5 NA TRBV5-1 ASSLGLAGARETQY
TRBJ2-1 NA TRBV12-3/TRBV12-4 ASRSGLYNEQF
TRBJ1-2 NA TRBV6-5 ASSYVGLYGYT